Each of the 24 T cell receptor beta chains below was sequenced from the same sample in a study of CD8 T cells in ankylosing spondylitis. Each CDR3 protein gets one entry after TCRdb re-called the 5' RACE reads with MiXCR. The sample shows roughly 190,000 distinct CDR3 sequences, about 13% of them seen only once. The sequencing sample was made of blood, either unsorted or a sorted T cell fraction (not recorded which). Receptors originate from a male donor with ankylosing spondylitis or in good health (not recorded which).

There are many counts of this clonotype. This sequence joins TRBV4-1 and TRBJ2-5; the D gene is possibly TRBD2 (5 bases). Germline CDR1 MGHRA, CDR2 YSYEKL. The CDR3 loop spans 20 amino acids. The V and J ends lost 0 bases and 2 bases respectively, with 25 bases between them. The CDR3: CASSQESDPVWEKDQETQYF. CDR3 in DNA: TGCGCCAGCAGCCAAGAGTCGGACCCCGTGTGGGAGAAGGATCAAGAGACCCAGTACTTC.

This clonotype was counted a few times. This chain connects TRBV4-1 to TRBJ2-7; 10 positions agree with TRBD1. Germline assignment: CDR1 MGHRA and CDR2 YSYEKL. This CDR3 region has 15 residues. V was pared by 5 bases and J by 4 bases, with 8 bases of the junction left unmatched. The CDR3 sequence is CASSVPGQGIYEQYF. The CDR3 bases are TGCGCCAGCAGCGTACCGGGACAGGGGATTTACGAGCAGTACTTC.

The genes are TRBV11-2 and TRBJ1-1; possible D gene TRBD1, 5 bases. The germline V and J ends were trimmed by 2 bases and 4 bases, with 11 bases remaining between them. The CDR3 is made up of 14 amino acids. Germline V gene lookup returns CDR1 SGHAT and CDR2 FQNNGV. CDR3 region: CASSLMGGATEAFF. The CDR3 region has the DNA TGTGCCAGCAGCTTAATGGGGGGAGCCACTGAAGCTTTCTTT. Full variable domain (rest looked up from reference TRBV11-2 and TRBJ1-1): EAGVAQSPRYKIIEKRQSVAFWCNPISGHATLYWYQQILGQGPKLLIQFQNNGVVDDSQLPKDRFSAERLKGVDSTLKIQPAKLEDSAVYLCASSLMGGATEAFFGQGTRLTVV.

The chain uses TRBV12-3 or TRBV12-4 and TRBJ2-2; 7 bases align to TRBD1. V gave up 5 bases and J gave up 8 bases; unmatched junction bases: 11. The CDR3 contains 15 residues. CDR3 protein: CASSGTATGLGELFF. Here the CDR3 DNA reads TGTGCCAGCAGTGGGACAGCCACCGGATTGGGGGAGCTGTTTTTT.

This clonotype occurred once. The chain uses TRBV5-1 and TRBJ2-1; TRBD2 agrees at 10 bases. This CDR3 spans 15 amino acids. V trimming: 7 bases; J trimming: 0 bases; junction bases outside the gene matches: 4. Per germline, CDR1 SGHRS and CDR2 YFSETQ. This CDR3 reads CASGTSESSYNEQFF. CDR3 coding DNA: TGCGCCAGCGGGACTAGCGAGAGCTCCTACAATGAGCAGTTCTTC.

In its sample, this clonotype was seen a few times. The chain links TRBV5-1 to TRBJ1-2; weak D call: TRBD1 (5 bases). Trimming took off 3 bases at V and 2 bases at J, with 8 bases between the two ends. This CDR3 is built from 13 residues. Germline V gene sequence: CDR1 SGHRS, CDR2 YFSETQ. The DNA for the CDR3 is TGCGCCAGCAGCTCGGGACGGAACTATGGCTACACCTTC. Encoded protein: CASSSGRNYGYTF.

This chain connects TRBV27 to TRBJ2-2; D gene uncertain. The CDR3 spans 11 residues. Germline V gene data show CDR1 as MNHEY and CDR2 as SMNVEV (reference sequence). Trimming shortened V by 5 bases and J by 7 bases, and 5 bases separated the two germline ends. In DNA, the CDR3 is TGTGCCAGCAGTCAAGGCGGGGAGCTGTTTTTT. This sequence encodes CASSQGGELFF.

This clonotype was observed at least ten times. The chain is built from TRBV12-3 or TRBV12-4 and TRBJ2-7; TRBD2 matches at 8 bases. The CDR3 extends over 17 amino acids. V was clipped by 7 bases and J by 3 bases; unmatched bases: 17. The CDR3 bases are TGTGCCAGCACCCCCTCTTCGGGACTAGATTTACGCTACGAGCAGTACTTC. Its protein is CASTPSSGLDLRYEQYF.

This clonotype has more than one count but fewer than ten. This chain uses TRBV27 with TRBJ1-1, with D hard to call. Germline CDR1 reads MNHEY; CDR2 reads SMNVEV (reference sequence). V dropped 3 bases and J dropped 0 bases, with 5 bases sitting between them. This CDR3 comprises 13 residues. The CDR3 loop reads CASSFYVNTEAFF. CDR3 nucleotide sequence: TGTGCCAGCAGTTTTTATGTGAACACTGAAGCTTTCTTT.

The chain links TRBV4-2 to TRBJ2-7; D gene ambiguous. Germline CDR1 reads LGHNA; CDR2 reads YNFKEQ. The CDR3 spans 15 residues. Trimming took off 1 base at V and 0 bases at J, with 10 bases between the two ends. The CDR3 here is CASSQAIPVSYEQYF. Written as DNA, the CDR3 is TGTGCCAGCAGCCAAGCCATCCCCGTCTCCTACGAGCAGTACTTC.

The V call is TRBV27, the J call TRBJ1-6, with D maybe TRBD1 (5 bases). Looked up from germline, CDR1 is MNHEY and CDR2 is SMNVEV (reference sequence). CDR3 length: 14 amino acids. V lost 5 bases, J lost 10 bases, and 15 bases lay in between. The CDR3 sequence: CASSQQDYLSPLHF. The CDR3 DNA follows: TGTGCCAGCAGTCAACAGGATTACCTGTCACCCCTCCACTTT.

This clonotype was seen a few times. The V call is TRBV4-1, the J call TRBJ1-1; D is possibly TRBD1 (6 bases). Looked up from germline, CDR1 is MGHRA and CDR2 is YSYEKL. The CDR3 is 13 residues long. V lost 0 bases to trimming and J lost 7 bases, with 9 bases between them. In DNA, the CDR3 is TGCGCCAGCAGCCAAGAACAAGGGGGTGAAGCTTTCTTT. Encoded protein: CASSQEQGGEAFF.

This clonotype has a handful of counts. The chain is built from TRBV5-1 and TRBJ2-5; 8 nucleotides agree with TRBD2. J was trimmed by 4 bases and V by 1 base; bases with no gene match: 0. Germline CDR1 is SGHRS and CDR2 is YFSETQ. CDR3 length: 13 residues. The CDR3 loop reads CASSLTSGETQYF. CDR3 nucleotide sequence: TGCGCCAGCAGCTTGACTAGCGGAGAGACCCAGTACTTC.

CDR3: CSASELGQETQYF. As DNA, the CDR3 is TGCAGTGCCTCCGAACTAGGACAGGAGACCCAGTACTTC. V usage is TRBV20-1 and J usage is TRBJ2-5; possibly TRBD1 for D (6 bases). CDR1 and CDR2 (germline): DFQATT, SNEGSKA (reference sequence). Trimming removed 6 bases at V and 5 bases at J, with 16 bases between. There are 13 residues in the CDR3.

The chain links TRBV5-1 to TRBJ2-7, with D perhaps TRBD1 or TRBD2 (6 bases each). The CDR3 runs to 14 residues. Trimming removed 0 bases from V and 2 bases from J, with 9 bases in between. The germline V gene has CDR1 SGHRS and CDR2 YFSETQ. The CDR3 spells CASSLVGGPYEQYF. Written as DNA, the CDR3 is TGCGCCAGCAGCTTGGTCGGGGGCCCCTACGAGCAGTACTTC.

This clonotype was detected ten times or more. CDR3: CASSEKGNNEQFF. In DNA, the CDR3 is TGTGCCAGCAGTGAGAAAGGGAACAATGAGCAGTTCTTC. The rearrangement links TRBV6-4 to TRBJ2-1; no clear D gene. In germline, CDR1 is MRHNA, CDR2 SNTAGT. Trimming pared 3 bases from V and 5 bases from J, leaving 8 bases between. The CDR3 contains 13 residues.

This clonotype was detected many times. As DNA, the CDR3 is TGTGCCAGCAGCCACCGGGAGACCTACGAGCAGTACTTC. Translating gives CASSHRETYEQYF. The J gene is TRBJ2-7, the V gene TRBV7-2; tentatively, D is TRBD2 (6 bases). Germline V gene data show CDR1 as SGHTA and CDR2 as FQGNSA. V gave up 5 bases and J gave up 2 bases, with 10 bases separating them. The CDR3 spans 13 residues.

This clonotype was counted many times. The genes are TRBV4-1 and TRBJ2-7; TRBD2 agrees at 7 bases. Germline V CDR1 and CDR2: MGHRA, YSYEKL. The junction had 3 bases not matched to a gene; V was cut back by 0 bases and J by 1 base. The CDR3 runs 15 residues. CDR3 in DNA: TGCGCCAGCAGCCAAGATAGGCGGGAGTCCTACGAGCAGTACTTC. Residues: CASSQDRRESYEQYF.

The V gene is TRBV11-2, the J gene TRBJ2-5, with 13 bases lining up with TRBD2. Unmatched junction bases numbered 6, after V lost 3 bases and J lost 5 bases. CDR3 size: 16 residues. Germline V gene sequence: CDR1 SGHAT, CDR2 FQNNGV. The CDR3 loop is CASSFGLAGEGETQYF. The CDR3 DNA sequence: TGTGCCAGCAGCTTCGGACTAGCGGGAGAGGGGGAGACCCAGTACTTC.

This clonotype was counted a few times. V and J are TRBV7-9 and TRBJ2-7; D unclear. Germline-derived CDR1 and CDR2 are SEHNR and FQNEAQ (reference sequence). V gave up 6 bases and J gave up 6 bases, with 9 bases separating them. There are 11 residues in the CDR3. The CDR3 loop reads CASSYGPEQYF. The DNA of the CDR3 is TGTGCCAGCAGTTACGGGCCCGAGCAGTACTTC.

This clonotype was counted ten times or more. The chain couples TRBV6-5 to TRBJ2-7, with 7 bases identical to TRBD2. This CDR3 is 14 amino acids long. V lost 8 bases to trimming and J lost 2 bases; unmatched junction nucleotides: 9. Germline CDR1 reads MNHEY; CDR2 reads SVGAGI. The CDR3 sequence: CASQLGGEAYEQYF. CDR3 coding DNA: TGTGCCAGCCAACTGGGGGGGGAAGCCTACGAGCAGTACTTC.

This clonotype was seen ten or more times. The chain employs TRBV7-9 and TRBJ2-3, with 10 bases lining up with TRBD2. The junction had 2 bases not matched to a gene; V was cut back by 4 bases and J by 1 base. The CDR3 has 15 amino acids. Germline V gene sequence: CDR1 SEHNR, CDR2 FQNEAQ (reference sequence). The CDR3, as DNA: TGTGCCAGCAGCTGGGGGACTAGCGGCACAGATACGCAGTATTTT. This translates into CASSWGTSGTDTQYF.

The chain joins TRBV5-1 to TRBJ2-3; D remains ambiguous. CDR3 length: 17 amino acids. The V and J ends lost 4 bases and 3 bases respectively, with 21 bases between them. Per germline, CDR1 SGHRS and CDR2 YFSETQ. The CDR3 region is CASSHLGSSQRTDTQYF. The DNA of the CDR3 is TGCGCCAGCAGCCACCTTGGGTCCTCCCAGAGAACAGATACGCAGTATTTT. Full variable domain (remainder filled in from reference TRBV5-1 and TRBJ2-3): KAGVTQTPRYLIKTRGQQVTLSCSPISGHRSVSWYQQTPGQGLQFLFEYFSETQRNKGNFPGRFSGRQFSNSRSEMNVSTLELGDSALYLCASSHLGSSQRTDTQYFGPGTRLTVL.

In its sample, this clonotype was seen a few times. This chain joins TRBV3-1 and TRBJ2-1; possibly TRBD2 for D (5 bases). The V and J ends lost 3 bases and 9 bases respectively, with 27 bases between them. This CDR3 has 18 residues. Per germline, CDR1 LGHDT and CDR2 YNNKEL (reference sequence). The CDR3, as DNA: TGTGCCAGCAGCCACGGACGTCTAGCCACCCGCGGAAATATTGAGCAGTTCTTC. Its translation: CASSHGRLATRGNIEQFF.